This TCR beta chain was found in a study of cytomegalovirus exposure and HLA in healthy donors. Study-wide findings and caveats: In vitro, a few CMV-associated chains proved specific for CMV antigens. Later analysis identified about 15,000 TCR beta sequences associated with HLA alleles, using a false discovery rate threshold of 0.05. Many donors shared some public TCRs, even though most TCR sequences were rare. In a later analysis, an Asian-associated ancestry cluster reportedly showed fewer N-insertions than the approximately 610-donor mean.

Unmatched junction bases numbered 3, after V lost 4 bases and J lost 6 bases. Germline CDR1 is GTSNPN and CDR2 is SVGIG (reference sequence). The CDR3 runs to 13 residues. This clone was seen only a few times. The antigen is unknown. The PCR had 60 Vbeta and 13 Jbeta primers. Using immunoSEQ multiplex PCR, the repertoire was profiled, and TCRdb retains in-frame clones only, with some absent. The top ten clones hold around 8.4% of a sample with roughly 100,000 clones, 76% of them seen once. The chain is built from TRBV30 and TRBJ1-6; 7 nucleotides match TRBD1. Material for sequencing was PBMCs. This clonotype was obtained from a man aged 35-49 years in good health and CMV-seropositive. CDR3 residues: CAWTGGPNSPLHF. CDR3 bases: TGTGCCTGGACAGGGGGGCCTAATTCACCCCTCCACTTT.